Each of the 15 T cell receptor beta chains below was sequenced from the same sample in a study of blood T cell repertoires in COVID-19 (dated by TCRdb to 2019 to 2021). The library was produced with the immunoSEQ multiplex PCR assay. TCRdb stores this immuneACCESS table with in-frame sequences only. Part of the clones is absent; in the studies checked, under half of the shortfall reflects unresolved V genes, and no reason is known for the rest. Here the sample has about 150,000 clones; approximately 84% occur a single time. The ten largest clones represent less than 3.5% of the sample. The sequencing input was peripheral blood. Receptors were obtained from a woman older than 75 with COVID-19, enrolled during active disease.

This chain connects TRBV11-3 to TRBJ2-7, with 8 bases identical to TRBD2. This CDR3 contains 15 residues. The V gene end was trimmed by 1 base and the J gene end by 2 bases; junction bases not matched to a gene: 4. Germline loops: CDR1 SGHNT, CDR2 YENEEA. CDR3 sequence: CASSLVAGGTYEQYF. Written as DNA, the CDR3 is TGTGCCAGCAGCTTAGTGGCGGGGGGAACCTACGAGCAGTACTTC.

This clone has just one count. The chain couples TRBV6-5 to TRBJ2-7, with a possible D match to TRBD2 (6 bases). Trimming took 8 bases from V and 4 from J, leaving 15 bases between them. CDR3 size: 13 residues. From germline, CDR1 is MNHEY and CDR2 SVGAGI. The CDR3: CASGLAFDYEQYF. DNA for the CDR3: TGTGCCAGCGGGCTAGCGTTCGATTACGAGCAGTACTTC.

The CDR3 loop is CASSLDRSEQYF. The CDR3 DNA follows: TGTGCCAGCAGCTTAGATCGTTCTGAGCAGTACTTC. J is TRBJ2-7 and V is TRBV11-2; D remains ambiguous. Germline V gene data show CDR1 as SGHAT and CDR2 as FQNNGV. This CDR3 region has 12 residues. V was shortened by 0 bases and J by 7 bases, with 7 bases between the two germline ends.

This clone appeared a single time. This chain joins TRBV5-1 and TRBJ2-7; D possibly corresponds to TRBD2 (5 bases). The V end was cut by 2 bases, the J end by 4 bases, with 10 bases between. The CDR3 sequence is 13 residues long. CDR1 is SGHRS and CDR2 is YFSETQ in the germline V gene. The CDR3 DNA reads TGCGCCAGCAGCTTCGAGGGAACTTACGAGCAGTACTTC. This gives the protein CASSFEGTYEQYF.

The chain carries TRBV19 and TRBJ2-5; possibly TRBD2 for D (5 bases). This CDR3 region has 14 residues. The germline V gene has CDR1 LNHDA and CDR2 SQIVND (reference sequence). Deletions cut 3 bases from V and 1 base from J, with 9 bases between. The DNA of the CDR3 is TGTGCCAGTAGTATTAGAGGGTCCCAAGAGACCCAGTACTTC. It translates to CASSIRGSQETQYF.

The V gene is TRBV30, the J gene TRBJ1-6; 7 positions agree with TRBD1. Germline V gives CDR1 GTSNPN, CDR2 SVGIG (reference sequence). The CDR3 sequence is 16 residues long. V gave up 3 bases and J gave up 0 bases; unmatched junction bases: 5. This CDR3 is CAWSDRVGSYNSPLHF. The CDR3 DNA reads TGTGCCTGGAGCGACAGGGTCGGCTCCTATAATTCACCCCTCCACTTT.

This clone was seen just once. J is TRBJ1-5 and V is TRBV7-2, with D tentatively TRBD1 (5 bases). The germline V and J ends were trimmed by 5 bases and 7 bases, with 12 bases remaining between them. The length of the CDR3 is 13 residues. Germline values: CDR1 SGHTA, CDR2 FQGNSA. The CDR3 sequence is CASSPSGGQPQHF. The CDR3 nucleotides read TGTGCCAGCAGCCCCTCGGGGGGACAGCCCCAGCATTTT.

The chain combines TRBV19 with TRBJ1-6; TRBD1 matches 9 bases. The V gene's germline CDR1 is LNHDA and CDR2 SQIVND (reference sequence). Germline trimming cut 8 bases from V and 9 bases from J; bases unmatched to any gene: 5. The CDR3 runs to 13 residues. The CDR3 loop is CASEGQGSSPLHF. CDR3 DNA: TGTGCCAGTGAGGGACAGGGTAGTTCACCCCTCCACTTT.

There are a few counts of this clone. The V call is TRBV5-1, the J call TRBJ2-7, with 8 bases identical to TRBD1. Unmatched junction bases numbered 6, after V lost 2 bases and J lost 5 bases. CDR1 SGHRS and CDR2 YFSETQ come from the germline V gene. The CDR3 is 14 residues long. The CDR3 sequence is CASSFGQGRNEQYF. The CDR3 nucleotides are TGCGCCAGCAGCTTCGGACAGGGTCGAAACGAGCAGTACTTC.

V is TRBV24-1 and J is TRBJ2-1; 7 positions agree with TRBD2. V gave up 3 bases and J gave up 7 bases; unmatched junction bases: 14. This CDR3 is 17 amino acids long. Per germline, CDR1 KGHDR and CDR2 SFDVKD. DNA of the CDR3: TGTGCCACCAGTGATGGGGCTATGGCGGGAGTGCGGAATGAGCAGTTCTTC. Translation gives CATSDGAMAGVRNEQFF.

V gene TRBV5-1 combines with J gene TRBJ1-3, with 10 bases that match TRBD1. V shed 4 bases, J shed 8 bases, and the junction held 6 bases outside the gene matches. Germline-derived CDR1 and CDR2 are SGHRS and YFSETQ. CDR3 length equals 14 residues. In DNA form, the CDR3 reads TGCGCCAGCAGCCGGGGACAGGGGTCGGACACCATATATTTT. Translating gives CASSRGQGSDTIYF.

The chain carries TRBV10-3 and TRBJ1-4; TRBD1 is a possible D gene (5 bases). Trimming stripped 2 bases from V and 5 bases from J, with 12 bases between. The CDR3 is made up of 15 amino acids. The germline CDR1 and CDR2 sequences are ENHRY and SYGVKD. The CDR3 DNA reads as TGTGCCATCAGTGAGCAGCCGGGGGGAAATGAAAAACTGTTTTTT. Protein product: CAISEQPGGNEKLFF.

The V and J genes are TRBV7-9 and TRBJ2-3, with a tentative D call TRBD2 (5 bases). The germline V and J ends were trimmed by 5 bases and 4 bases, with 13 bases remaining between them. The CDR3 length is 14 residues. Germline values: CDR1 SEHNR, CDR2 FQNEAQ (reference sequence). The CDR3 nucleotides are TGTGCCAGCAGCGTGAGCGGTGGGGCAGATACGCAGTATTTT. Residues: CASSVSGGADTQYF.

The chain combines TRBV7-6 with TRBJ2-7; TRBD2 is a possible D gene (5 bases). This CDR3 contains 13 residues. Deletions cut 4 bases from V and 2 bases from J, with 9 bases between. The germline V gene encodes CDR1 SGHVS and CDR2 FNYEAQ. CDR3 coding DNA: TGTGCCAGCAGCTCCGCCGGGACCTACGAGCAGTACTTC. Encoded protein: CASSSAGTYEQYF.

The V and J genes are TRBV27 and TRBJ2-1; TRBD2 matches 11 bases. Germline V lookup: CDR1 MNHEY, CDR2 SMNVEV (reference sequence). This CDR3 spans 12 amino acids. With V trimmed by 6 bases and J by 13 bases, 5 bases remained unmatched. The CDR3 region has the DNA TGTGCCAGCAGAAAACTAGCGGGAGACCAGTTCTTC. It is translated as CASRKLAGDQFF.